This paragraph covers one T cell receptor (beta chain) sequence. Its antigen remains unknown. Time point indicated: pre-treatment sample, taken before nivolumab and TIL therapy. The data originate from a study of TIL therapy for anti-PD-1-resistant metastatic lung cancer. Study-level information: Tumors were harvested before any PD-1/PD-L1 blockade.

The libraries were made with immunoSEQ v3. Data came from immunoSEQ multiplex PCR; TCRdb stores just in-frame clones and leaves some out. The sample has about 55,000 clones, about 81% seen once. The CDR3 sequence is 14 residues long. Losses at the gene ends were 5 bases for V and 4 bases for J; bases not matched to a gene: 4. Per germline, CDR1 LNHDA and CDR2 SQIVND (reference sequence). Study-level findings and limits: Infused TIL clonotypes partially replaced the baseline blood repertoire, then decayed over months.

The sample here was blood, taken at baseline. The chain links TRBV19 to TRBJ2-5; 10 positions match TRBD2. The receptor comes from a person aged 25-79 years with non-small cell lung cancer. The CDR3, as DNA: TGTGCCAGTAGTCTCCGACTAGCGGGAGAGACCCAGTACTTC. Protein sequence: CASSLRLAGETQYF.